The rows below give T cell receptor beta chains drawn from one sample of a study of technical replicates of blood from four donors. The assay was immunoSEQ multiplex PCR, and TCRdb's table has in-frame clones only and misses some. The sample shows under 85,000 clones, 80% to 95% of them seen only once. Input material: T cells isolated from PBMCs. The source is a human donor in good health. Both conserved end residues are part of each CDR3. The D gene is left open where the match is weak. Some rows have no size entry. The others give once, few or many, or a class for an expanded clone.

>TRBV19|TRBJ1-1|NA|NA
CASSIRAVNTEAFF
TGTGCCAGTAGTATCAGGGCTGTGAACACTGAAGCTTTCTTT
>TRBV10-3|TRBJ2-1|NA|NA
CAISESLREHLYNEQFF
TGTGCCATCAGTGAGTCGTTACGGGAGCACCTCTACAATGAGCAGTTCTTC
>TRBV7-6|TRBJ2-7|NA|NA
CASSLSPSASYEQYF
TGTGCCAGCAGCTTATCTCCTAGCGCCTCCTACGAGCAGTACTTC
>TRBV11-3|TRBJ2-7|NA|NA
CASSTAGLSSYEQYF
TGTGCCAGCAGCACCGCCGGGTTGAGCTCCTACGAGCAGTACTTC
>TRBV10-3|TRBJ2-3|TRBD2|NA
CAISELAGSDTQYF
TGTGCCATCAGTGAACTAGCGGGATCAGATACGCAGTATTTT
>TRBV28|TRBJ1-5|TRBD1|NA
CASSLTGNHQPQHF
TGTGCCAGCAGTCTGACAGGGAATCATCAGCCCCAGCATTTT
>TRBV19|TRBJ2-7|NA|few
CASSSEYEQYF
TGTGCCAGTAGTAGCGAATACGAGCAGTACTTC
>TRBV7-2|TRBJ2-7|NA|NA
CASSFPLYEQYF
TGTGCCAGCAGCTTCCCTCTCTACGAGCAGTACTTC
>TRBV30|TRBJ1-1|NA|NA
CAWKLGGDFEAFF
TGTGCCTGGAAGCTCGGGGGGGATTTTGAAGCTTTCTTT
>TRBV6-1|TRBJ2-1|NA|once
CASSEGSNEQFF
TGTGCCAGCAGTGAGGGCTCCAATGAGCAGTTCTTC
>TRBV27|TRBJ2-3|TRBD2|NA
CASGGGPFTDTQYF
TGTGCCAGCGGGGGGGGACCTTTCACAGATACGCAGTATTTT
>TRBV11-2|TRBJ2-1|NA|NA
CASSRQEGNEQFF
TGTGCCAGCAGCCGCCAGGAGGGGAATGAGCAGTTCTTC
>TRBV6-6|TRBJ1-5|TRBD1|NA
CASSVDRADQPQHF
TGTGCCAGCAGTGTGGACAGGGCAGATCAGCCCCAGCATTTT
>TRBV30|TRBJ2-7|TRBD1|NA
CASDRAPSSYEQYF
TGTGCCTCGGACAGGGCACCGAGCTCCTACGAGCAGTACTTC
>TRBV19|TRBJ2-3|TRBD1|once
CASGTAPRDTQYF
TGTGCCAGCGGGACAGCTCCTCGGGATACGCAGTATTTT
>TRBV12-5|TRBJ2-7|TRBD2|NA
CASGEAGGYPYEQYF
TGTGCTAGTGGGGAAGCGGGAGGATACCCCTACGAGCAGTACTTC
>TRBV7-9|TRBJ1-2|TRBD1|once
CASINRDRGRGGYTF
TGTGCCAGCATCAACCGGGACAGGGGACGAGGTGGCTACACCTTC
>TRBV27|TRBJ2-1|TRBD2|NA
CASSLTSANNEQFF
TGTGCCAGCAGTTTGACTAGCGCCAACAATGAGCAGTTCTTC
>TRBV21-1|TRBJ2-1|NA|NA
CASSNLEREHNEQFF
TGTGCCAGCAGCAATTTGGAGCGGGAGCACAATGAGCAGTTCTTC
>TRBV6-5|TRBJ1-1|NA|once
CASSANWNTEAFF
TGTGCCAGCAGTGCGAACTGGAACACTGAAGCTTTCTTT
>TRBV7-9|TRBJ2-7|TRBD1|NA
CASSPGTGYEQYF
TGTGCCAGCAGCCCGGGGACAGGCTACGAGCAGTACTTC
>TRBV19|TRBJ2-3|NA|NA
CASSIDTGYGTDTQYF
TGTGCCAGTAGTATAGATACAGGGTACGGCACAGATACGCAGTATTTT
>TRBV30|TRBJ2-5|TRBD2|NA
CASTTSGSQETQYF
TGTGCCTCCACAACTAGCGGATCACAAGAGACCCAGTACTTC
>TRBV5-8|TRBJ2-7|NA|NA
CASSPGRLTYEQYF
TGTGCCAGCAGCCCCGGTCGCCTGACCTACGAGCAGTACTTC
>TRBV29-1|TRBJ2-1|TRBD2|NA
CSVVPSGKNEQFF
TGCAGCGTTGTACCCAGCGGGAAGAATGAGCAGTTCTTC
>TRBV18|TRBJ2-2|TRBD1|NA
CASSPIRTGSTGELFF
TGTGCCAGCTCACCAATCCGGACAGGGTCCACCGGGGAGCTGTTTTTT
>TRBV21-1|TRBJ1-4|NA|NA
CASSSELQGVGATNEKLFF
TGTGCCAGCAGCAGTGAATTACAGGGTGTGGGTGCAACTAATGAAAAACTGTTTTTT
>TRBV6-5|TRBJ2-7|NA|NA
CASSYSLSYEQYF
TGTGCCAGCAGTTACTCTCTCTCCTACGAGCAGTACTTC
>TRBV9|TRBJ2-3|NA|NA
CASSEGRGRPSTDTQYF
TGTGCCAGCAGCGAAGGGAGAGGACGTCCTAGCACAGATACGCAGTATTTT
>TRBV14|TRBJ2-7|TRBD2|NA
CASSQDSGYHSYEQYF
TGTGCCAGCAGCCAAGATAGCGGGTACCACTCCTACGAGCAGTACTTC
>TRBV7-8|TRBJ2-7|TRBD1|NA
CASRYDDRDEQYF
TGTGCCAGCAGATACGATGACAGGGACGAGCAGTACTTC
>TRBV7-2|TRBJ2-5|TRBD2|NA
CASSSPLAVPRGGETQYF
TGTGCCAGCAGCTCCCCCTTAGCGGTTCCGCGGGGGGGAGAGACCCAGTACTTC